A single sample is the source of the 20 T cell receptor beta chains below, sequenced in a study of T cells in women clearing cervical HPV infection. Profiled with immunoSEQ multiplex PCR; TCRdb holds only in-frame clones, not every one. The sample totals more than 25,000 clones. The sequencing sample was made of blood buffy coat. These receptors originate from a woman aged 18 to 69 with a cervical HPV16 infection that either progressed to CIN3+ or cleared (not recorded which).

With respect to this clone: The CDR3 end is not reached by the read, which stops 3 residues before it; the germline J gene fills it in. The chain uses TRBV6-4 and TRBJ2-3; a possible D gene is TRBD2 (6 bases). The V gene lost 3 bases and the J gene lost 2 bases, with 9 bases spanning the gap. The CDR3 sequence is 14 residues long. The germline gives CDR1 MRHNA, CDR2 SNTAGT. The CDR3 reads CASSEGGVTDTQYF. The sequenced part of the CDR3 DNA is TGTGCCAGCAGTGAGGGCGGGGTCACAGATACG.

A note on this clone: The read stops 3 residues short of the end of the CDR3; the missing end is completed from the germline J gene. This chain joins TRBV11-2 and TRBJ2-7, with unresolved D. The V end lost 3 bases, the J end lost 0 bases, and 9 bases lay between the germline ends. Germline CDR1 and CDR2: SGHAT and FQNNGV. The CDR3 sequence is 14 residues long. Partial CDR3 DNA: TGTGCCAGCAGCTTGAAACGGTTCTCCTACGAG. It yields the protein CASSLKRFSYE. The full CDR3 protein is CASSLKRFSYEQYF.

CDR3 DNA, as far as it was read: TGTGCCAGCAGCTTGGAACAGCTTAGGGCTGAA. This sequence encodes CASSLEQLRAE. The entire CDR3 reads CASSLEQLRAEAFF. V usage is TRBV5-6 and J usage is TRBJ1-1; D not resolved. The sequenced fragment ends 3 residues before the CDR3 boundary, so the rest is inferred from the germline J gene. V lost 0 bases, J lost 6 bases, and 12 bases lay in between. Germline V gene sequence: CDR1 SGHDT, CDR2 YYEEEE. CDR3 size: 14 residues.

With respect to this clone: A junction boundary mismatches the germline segment, possibly from a read error. The read halts 3 residues ahead of the CDR3 end, with the missing end drawn from the germline J gene. The chain uses TRBV4-2 and TRBJ2-3; D tentatively reads TRBD1 or TRBD2 (5 bases each). CDR1 and CDR2 from the germline V gene are LGHNA and YNFKEQ. This CDR3 is built from 15 residues. The covered CDR3 bases are TGCGCCAGCAGCCCTACTTTTGAGGGGACAGATACG. Translation: CASSPTFEGTDT. The whole CDR3 sequence reads CASSPTFEGTDTQYF.

Points on this clone: The read falls 3 residues short of the CDR3 end, and the missing part is taken from the germline J gene. The genes are TRBV18 and TRBJ2-5; 7 bases are shared with TRBD2. Unmatched junction bases numbered 11, after V lost 4 bases and J lost 3 bases. There are 16 residues in the CDR3. Germline CDR1 reads KGHSH; CDR2 reads LQKENI. The CDR3 loop is CASSLSVGGSEETQYF. The part of the CDR3 DNA that was read is TGTGCCAGCTCACTCAGCGTGGGGGGGAGTGAAGAGACC. Supplemented by reference TRBV18 and TRBJ2-5, the full variable domain reads NAGVMQNPRHLVRRRGQEARLRCSPMKGHSHVYWYRQLPEEGLKFMVYLQKENIIDESGMPKERFSAEFPKEGPSILRIQQVVRGDSAAYFCASSLSVGGSEETQYFGPGTRLLVL.

Note on this clone: Read coverage stops 3 residues before the CDR3 terminus; the germline J gene supplies the remainder. The chain has TRBV7-3 and TRBJ2-3; D might be TRBD2 (6 bases). Trimming shortened V by 1 base and J by 2 bases, and 13 bases separated the two germline ends. Germline lookup yields CDR1 SGHTA and CDR2 FQGTGA. The CDR3 covers 16 residues. Partial CDR3 DNA: TGTGCCAGCAGCTTAAGCGGGGATATTAACACAGATACG. This sequence encodes CASSLSGDINTDT. The full CDR3 reads CASSLSGDINTDTQYF.

Turning to this clone: The sequenced fragment ends 3 residues before the CDR3 boundary, so the rest is inferred from the germline J gene. The chain recombines TRBV30 with TRBJ1-5; 9 positions match TRBD1. V dropped 7 bases and J dropped 5; count of bases not matched to a gene: 9. The CDR3 has 14 amino acids. The germline gives CDR1 GTSNPN, CDR2 SVGIG (reference sequence). The chain's CDR3 is CASSTGGSYQPQHF. Partial CDR3 DNA: TGTGCCTCTTCAACAGGGGGCTCATATCAGCCC.

CDR3 amino acids: CASSSQGYEQFF. The DNA read from the CDR3 is TGTGCCAGTAGTTCCCAGGGTTATGAG. This chain connects TRBV19 to TRBJ2-1, with D maybe TRBD1 (5 bases). The read stops 3 residues short of the end of the CDR3; the missing end is completed from the germline J gene. The CDR3 length is 12 residues. CDR1 and CDR2 (germline): LNHDA, SQIVND (reference sequence). The V end was cut by 5 bases, the J end by 8 bases, with 10 bases between.

The covered CDR3 bases are TGTGCCAGCTCACGGGCGCAGGGGGTCGGAAACGAG. Residues: CASSRAQGVGNE. The entire CDR3 reads CASSRAQGVGNEQYF. The rearrangement joins TRBV18 to TRBJ2-7, with 7 bases identical to TRBD1. The CDR3 end is not reached by the read, which stops 3 residues before it; the germline J gene fills it in. V shed 4 bases, J shed 5 bases, and the junction held 11 bases outside the gene matches. Germline assignment: CDR1 KGHSH and CDR2 LQKENI. The CDR3 has 15 amino acids.

As to this clone: The read terminates 3 residues ahead of where the CDR3 ends, so the germline J gene completes it. V is TRBV7-9 and J is TRBJ1-4, with D possibly matching TRBD1 (6 bases). V dropped 4 bases and J dropped 8 bases, with 14 bases sitting between them. The germline CDR1 and CDR2 sequences are SEHNR and FQNEAQ (reference sequence). The CDR3 spans 14 residues. The part of the CDR3 DNA that was read is TGTGCCAGCAGCTGGCCAGGGGAGAACGAAAAA. It encodes CASSWPGENEK. The whole CDR3 sequence reads CASSWPGENEKLFF.

Concerning this clone: One end of the junction is discordant with germline, which a read error may explain. The sequence runs out 3 residues before the end of the CDR3; the remainder is reconstructed from the germline J gene. The genes are TRBV7-7 and TRBJ2-3; a possible D gene is TRBD2 (5 bases). CDR3 size: 14 residues. Germline V gene data show CDR1 as SSHAT and CDR2 as FNYEAQ (reference sequence). Incomplete CDR3 DNA: TGTGCTAGCAGCCTTACTAGTTCCGGCGAGACG. This translates into CASSLTSSGET. The full CDR3 is CASSLTSSGETQYF. Full variable domain (outside the CDR3, taken from reference TRBV7-7 and TRBJ2-3): GAGVSQSPRYKVTKRGQDVTLRCDPISSHATLYWYQQALGQGPEFLTYFNYEAQPDKSGLPSDRFSAERPEGSISTLTIQRTEQRDSAMYRCASSLTSSGETQYFGPGTRLTVL.

A word on this clone: The read falls 3 residues short of the CDR3 end, and the missing part is taken from the germline J gene. V usage is TRBV5-4 and J usage is TRBJ2-7, with D maybe TRBD1 (5 bases). The germline gives CDR1 SGHNT, CDR2 YYREEE (reference sequence). V was pared by 0 bases and J by 0 bases, with 13 bases between. The CDR3 is 16 amino acids. The sequenced part of the CDR3 DNA is TGTGCCAGCAGCTTGGCTGGGGCCCCTAGCTCCTACGAG. As protein: CASSLAGAPSSYE. The full CDR3 is CASSLAGAPSSYEQYF.

A note on this clone: The read ends 3 residues before the CDR3 terminus; that terminus is restored from the germline J gene. The gene calls are TRBV19 and TRBJ1-1; D is possibly TRBD1 (5 bases). This CDR3 is 14 amino acids long. The germline CDR1 and CDR2 sequences are LNHDA and SQIVND (reference sequence). Trimming removed 6 bases at V and 1 base at J, with 12 bases between. The CDR3 region is CASRAGTANTEAFF. The CDR3 DNA, read in part, is TGTGCCAGTAGAGCCGGGACTGCGAACACTGAA.

CDR3 residues: CASSQGASRRKDTQYF. The CDR3 bases that were read are TGCGCCAGCAGCCAAGGGGCTAGCCGCCGGAAAGATACG. The chain employs TRBV4-1 and TRBJ2-3, with D tentatively TRBD2 (5 bases). The read falls 3 residues short of the CDR3 end, and the missing part is taken from the germline J gene. Per the germline V gene, CDR1 is MGHRA and CDR2 is YSYEKL. V was cut by 1 base and J by 5 bases, with 16 bases left in between. The CDR3 loop spans 16 amino acids.

As regards this clone: The DNA ends 3 residues before the CDR3 does, and the rest of the CDR3 is filled in from the germline J gene. The chain employs TRBV2 and TRBJ1-1; no clear D. V was trimmed by 2 bases and J by 2 bases, leaving 6 bases between them. The CDR3 has 13 residues. The germline V gene has CDR1 SNHLY and CDR2 FYNNEI. Incomplete CDR3 DNA: TGTGCCAGCAGTGAACAGTTTAACACTGAA. Its translation: CASSEQFNTE. The full CDR3 sequence reads CASSEQFNTEAFF. Together with reference TRBV2 and TRBJ1-1, the CDR3 gives the full variable domain: EPEVTQTPSHQVTQMGQEVILRCVPISNHLYFYWYRQILGQKVEFLVSFYNNEISEKSEIFDDQFSVERPDGSNFTLKIRSTKLEDSAMYFCASSEQFNTEAFFGQGTRLTVV.

Comment on this clone: The sequence runs out 3 residues before the end of the CDR3; the remainder is reconstructed from the germline J gene. This sequence joins TRBV18 and TRBJ1-2; D perhaps matches TRBD1 (5 bases). Germline CDR1 is KGHSH and CDR2 is LQKENI. This CDR3 region has 13 residues. Here the CDR3 reads CASSPTRGYDYTF. The CDR3 bases that were read are TGTGCCAGCTCACCGACAAGGGGATACGAC.

CDR3: CAWSAGQGYEQYF. CDR3 DNA, as far as it was read: TGTGCCTGGAGCGCCGGACAGGGTTACGAG. The chain has TRBV30 and TRBJ2-7; 8 bases match TRBD1. Coverage ceases 3 residues before the CDR3 finishes, and the germline J gene fills in the end. The CDR3 is 13 residues long. Germline V gene sequence: CDR1 GTSNPN, CDR2 SVGIG (reference sequence). The J segment lost 4 bases and the V segment lost 3 bases, leaving 5 bases of the junction unmatched.

Turning to this clone: From the germline J gene comes the end of the CDR3, since the read stops 3 residues before it. The chain uses TRBV7-9 and TRBJ1-2; D gene unclear. The germline CDR1 and CDR2 sequences are SEHNR and FQNEAQ (reference sequence). This CDR3 has 13 residues. The CDR3 sequence: CASSLGSSNGYTF. The sequenced CDR3 bases are TGTGCCAGCAGCTTAGGATCCAGTAACGGG.

About this clone: Sequencing ends 3 residues short of the CDR3 end; the germline J gene provides the rest. This sequence joins TRBV19 and TRBJ2-7, with a possible D match to TRBD1 (6 bases). The CDR3 runs to 13 residues. V lost 3 bases, J lost 4 bases, and 10 bases lay in between. Germline V gene sequence: CDR1 LNHDA, CDR2 SQIVND (reference sequence). CDR3 residues: CASSIDRRYEQYF. The covered CDR3 bases are TGTGCCAGTAGTATCGACAGGCGTTACGAG.

Remarks on this clone: The read stops 3 residues short of the end of the CDR3; the missing end is completed from the germline J gene. J is TRBJ1-4 and V is TRBV20-1; a weak D match, TRBD1 (5 bases). Germline V gives CDR1 DFQATT, CDR2 SNEGSKA (reference sequence). This CDR3 spans 14 amino acids. Trimming took off 3 bases at V and 7 bases at J, with 15 bases between the two ends. CDR3 residues: CSARTVGPGEKLFF. Partial CDR3 DNA: TGCAGTGCTAGGACAGTCGGTCCAGGTGAAAAA.